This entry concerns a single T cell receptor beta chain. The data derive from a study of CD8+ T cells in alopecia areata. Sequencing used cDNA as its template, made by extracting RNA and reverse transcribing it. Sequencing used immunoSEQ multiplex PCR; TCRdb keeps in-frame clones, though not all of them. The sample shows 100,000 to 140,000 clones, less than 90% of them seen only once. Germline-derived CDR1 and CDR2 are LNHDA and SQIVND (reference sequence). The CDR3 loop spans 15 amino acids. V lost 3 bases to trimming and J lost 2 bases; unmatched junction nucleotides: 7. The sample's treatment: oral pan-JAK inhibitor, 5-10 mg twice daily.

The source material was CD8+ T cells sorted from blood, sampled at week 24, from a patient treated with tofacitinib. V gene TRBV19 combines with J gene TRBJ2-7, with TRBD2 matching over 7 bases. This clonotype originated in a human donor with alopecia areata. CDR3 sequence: CASSITGGLAYEQYF. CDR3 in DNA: TGTGCCAGTAGTATCACGGGGGGTCTGGCCTACGAGCAGTACTTC.